This TCR beta chain was profiled in a study of beta chain features in type 1 diabetes. Study results and limitations: A moderate, significant TCRB CDR3 shortening appeared in type 1 diabetes across four CD4+ subsets.

Expressed TCRB transcripts got sequenced, as all isolated RNA was reverse transcribed. Sequenced by immunoSEQ multiplex PCR; TCRdb stores in-frame clones only, minus some. The sample shows some 48,000 clones, roughly 40% of them seen only once. In this sample, this clone turned up a few times. Its antigen is still unknown. This CDR3 comprises 16 residues. Germline values: CDR1 SGDLS, CDR2 YYNGEE. Trimming at V came to 3 bases and at J to 2 bases, leaving 5 bases not matched to a gene. Sequenced material: stem cell memory CD4+ T cells from blood. This chain connects TRBV9 to TRBJ2-3; 11 positions match TRBD2. The origin of this receptor is a young man with type 1 diabetes. Written as DNA, the CDR3 is TGTGCCAGCAGCGCCGGGACTAGCGGACTCACAGATACGCAGTATTTT. This gives the protein CASSAGTSGLTDTQYF. Using reference TRBV9 and TRBJ2-3 for the parts outside the CDR3, the full variable domain is DSGVTQTPKHLITATGQRVTLRCSPRSGDLSVYWYQQSLDQGLQFLIQYYNGEERAKGNILERFSAQQFPDLHSELNLSSLELGDSALYFCASSAGTSGLTDTQYFGPGTRLTVL.